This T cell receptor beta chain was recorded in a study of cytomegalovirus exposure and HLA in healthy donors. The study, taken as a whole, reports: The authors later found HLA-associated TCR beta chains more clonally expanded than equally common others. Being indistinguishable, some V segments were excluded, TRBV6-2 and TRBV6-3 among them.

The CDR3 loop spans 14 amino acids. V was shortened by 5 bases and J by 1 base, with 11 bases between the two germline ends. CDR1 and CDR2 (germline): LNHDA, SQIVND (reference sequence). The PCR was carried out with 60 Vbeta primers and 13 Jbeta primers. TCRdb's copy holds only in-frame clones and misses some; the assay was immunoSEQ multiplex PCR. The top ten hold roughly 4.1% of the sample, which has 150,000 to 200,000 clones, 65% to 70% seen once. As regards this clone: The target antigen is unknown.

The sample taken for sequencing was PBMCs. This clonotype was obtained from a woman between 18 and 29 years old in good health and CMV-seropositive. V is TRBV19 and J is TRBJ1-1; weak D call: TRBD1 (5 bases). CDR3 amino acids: CASSPFGGNTEAFF. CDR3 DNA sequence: TGTGCCAGTAGTCCTTTCGGGGGGAACACTGAAGCTTTCTTT.